The sample holds a few counts of the clone carrying this T cell receptor beta chain. The antigen is unknown. Regions amplified from RNA transcripts were the TCR beta CDR3 regions. TCR CDR3 regions were first amplified by RT-PCR with HTBI primers. Using its own MiXCR run on the multiplex PCR reads, TCRdb lists one record per CDR3 protein. In the table there are more than 300,000 distinct CDR3 sequences, roughly 17% of which are singletons. The sample belongs to a study of T cells in Graves' hyperthyroidism and ophthalmopathy. Study-level points and caveats: Also found in blood were most expanded thyroid clonotypes above 0.001. Ophthalmopathy was identified by the model a median around 5.9 months ahead of onset.

Exclusion criteria comprised uncontrolled infection, other autoimmune disease, pregnancy or lactation. The sequenced material came from blood. The TCR sequence derives from a woman aged 25 to 39 with Graves' hyperthyroidism that later progressed to Graves' ophthalmopathy.

CDR3 sequence (DNA): TGTGCCAGCAGTTTCCGGGGGGGTGGAAACACCATATATTTT. This gives the protein CASSFRGGGNTIYF. The V gene is TRBV28, the J gene TRBJ1-3, with D maybe TRBD1 (5 bases). The CDR3 loop spans 14 amino acids. The V end was cut by 3 bases, the J end by 3 bases, with 9 bases between. In germline, CDR1 is MDHEN, CDR2 SYDVKM. The whole variable domain, remainder taken from reference TRBV28 and TRBJ1-3, is DVKVTQSSRYLVKRTGEKVFLECVQDMDHENMFWYRQDPGLGLRLIYFSYDVKMKEKGDIPEGYSVSREKKERFSLILESASTNQTSMYLCASSFRGGGNTIYFGEGSWLTVV.